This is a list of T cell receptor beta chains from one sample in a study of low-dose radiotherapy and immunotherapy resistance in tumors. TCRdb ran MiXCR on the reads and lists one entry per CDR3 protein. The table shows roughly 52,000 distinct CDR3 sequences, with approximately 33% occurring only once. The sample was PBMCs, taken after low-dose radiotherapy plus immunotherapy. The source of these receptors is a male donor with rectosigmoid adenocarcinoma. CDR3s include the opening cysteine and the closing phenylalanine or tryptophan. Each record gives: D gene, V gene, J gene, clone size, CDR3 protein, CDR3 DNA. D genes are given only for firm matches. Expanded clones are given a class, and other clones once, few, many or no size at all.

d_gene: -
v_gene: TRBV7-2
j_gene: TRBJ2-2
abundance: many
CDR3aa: CASSLGSRGAAGELFF
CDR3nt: TGTGCCAGCAGCTTAGGAAGCAGGGGAGCGGCCGGGGAGCTGTTTTTT

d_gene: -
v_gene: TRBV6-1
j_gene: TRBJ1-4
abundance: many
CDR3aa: CASSEARGINEKLFF
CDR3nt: TGTGCCAGCAGTGAAGCCCGGGGGATAAATGAAAAACTGTTTTTT

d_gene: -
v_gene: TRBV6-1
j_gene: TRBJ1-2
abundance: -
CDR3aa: CASSEGPYGYTF
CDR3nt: TGTGCCAGCAGTGAAGGTCCCTATGGCTACACCTTC

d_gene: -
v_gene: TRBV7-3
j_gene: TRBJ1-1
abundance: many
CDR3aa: CASILETEAFF
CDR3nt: TGTGCCAGCATCCTGGAGACTGAAGCTTTCTTT

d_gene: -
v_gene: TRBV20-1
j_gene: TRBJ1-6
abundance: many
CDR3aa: CSASDRGRGNSPLHF
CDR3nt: TGCAGTGCTAGCGATCGGGGTAGGGGTAATTCACCCCTCCACTTT

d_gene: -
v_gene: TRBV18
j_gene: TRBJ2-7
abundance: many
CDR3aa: CASSPTEDAQYF
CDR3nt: TGTGCCAGCTCACCCACCGAGGACGCGCAGTACTTC

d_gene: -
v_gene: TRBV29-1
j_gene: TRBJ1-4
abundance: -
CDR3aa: CSVEGAGVGGEKLFF
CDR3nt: TGCAGCGTTGAAGGAGCAGGAGTAGGGGGTGAAAAACTGTTTTTT

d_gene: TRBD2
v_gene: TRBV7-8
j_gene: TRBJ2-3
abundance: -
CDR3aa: CASSLNRGGGGTDTQYF
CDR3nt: TGTGCCAGCAGCTTAAATCGCGGGGGGGGGGGCACAGATACGCAGTATTTT

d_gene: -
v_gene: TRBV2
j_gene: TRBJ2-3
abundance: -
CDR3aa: CASIEPAPGGTQYF
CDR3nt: TGTGCCAGCATCGAACCGGCTCCTGGAGGCACGCAGTATTTT

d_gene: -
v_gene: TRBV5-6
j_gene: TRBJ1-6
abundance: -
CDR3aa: CASSLEIAASPLHF
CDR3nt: TGTGCCAGCAGCTTGGAGATTGCAGCCTCACCCCTCCACTTT

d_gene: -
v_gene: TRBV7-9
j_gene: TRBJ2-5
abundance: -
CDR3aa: CASSLSPQETQYF
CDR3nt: TGTGCCAGCAGCTTAAGCCCGCAAGAGACCCAGTACTTC

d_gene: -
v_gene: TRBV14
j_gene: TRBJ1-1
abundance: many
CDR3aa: CASSLSGMNTEAFF
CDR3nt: TGTGCCAGCAGCCTATCAGGGATGAACACTGAAGCTTTCTTT

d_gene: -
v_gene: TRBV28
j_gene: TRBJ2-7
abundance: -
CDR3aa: CASSRSYEQYF
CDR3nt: TGTGCCAGCAGCCGGTCCTACGAGCAGTACTTC

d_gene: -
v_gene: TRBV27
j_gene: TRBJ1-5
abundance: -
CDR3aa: CASSYRSGNQPQHF
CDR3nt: TGTGCCAGCAGCTATAGAAGTGGCAATCAGCCCCAGCATTTT

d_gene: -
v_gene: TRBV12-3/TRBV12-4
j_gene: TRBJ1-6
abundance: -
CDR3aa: CASSLDGGRVNSPLHF
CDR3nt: TGTGCCAGCAGTTTAGATGGAGGCAGGGTTAATTCACCCCTCCACTTT

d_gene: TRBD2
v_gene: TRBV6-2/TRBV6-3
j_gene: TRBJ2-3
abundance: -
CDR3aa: CASSWREADTQYF
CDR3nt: TGTGCCAGCAGTTGGCGGGAGGCAGATACGCAGTATTTT

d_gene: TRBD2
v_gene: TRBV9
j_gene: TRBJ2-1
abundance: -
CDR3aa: CASSVEPSGRASEQFF
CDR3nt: TGTGCCAGCAGCGTAGAACCTAGCGGGAGGGCCAGTGAGCAGTTCTTC

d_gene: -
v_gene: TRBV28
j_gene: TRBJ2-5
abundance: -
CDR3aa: CASSLVAGGRRETQYF
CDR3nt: TGTGCCAGCAGTTTAGTTGCTGGCGGGCGTAGGGAGACCCAGTACTTC

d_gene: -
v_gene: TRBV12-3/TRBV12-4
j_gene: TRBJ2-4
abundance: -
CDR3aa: CASSPPGNIQYF
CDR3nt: TGTGCCAGCAGCCCCCCGGGTAACATTCAGTACTTC

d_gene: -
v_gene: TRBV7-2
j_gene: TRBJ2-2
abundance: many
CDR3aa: CASSLIATSTLNTGELFF
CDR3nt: TGTGCCAGCAGCTTAATCGCCACCTCCACGTTGAACACCGGGGAGCTGTTTTTT

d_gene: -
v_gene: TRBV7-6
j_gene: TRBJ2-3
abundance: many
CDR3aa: CASSLEAGRPPSTDTQYF
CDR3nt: TGTGCCAGCAGCTTAGAGGCGGGGCGACCCCCTAGCACAGATACGCAGTATTTT

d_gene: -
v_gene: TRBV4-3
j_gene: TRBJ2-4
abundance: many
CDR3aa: CASSQAGNRNIQYF
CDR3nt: TGCGCCAGCAGCCAAGCGGGGAACAGAAACATTCAGTACTTC

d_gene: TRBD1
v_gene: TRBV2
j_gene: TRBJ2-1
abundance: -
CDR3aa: CASIVGTGDNEQFF
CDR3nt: TGTGCCAGCATCGTCGGGACAGGGGACAATGAGCAGTTCTTC

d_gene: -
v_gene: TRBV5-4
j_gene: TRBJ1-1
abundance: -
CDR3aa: CASSRGGGAEAFF
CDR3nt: TGTGCCAGCTCCCGAGGGGGGGGCGCTGAAGCTTTCTTT

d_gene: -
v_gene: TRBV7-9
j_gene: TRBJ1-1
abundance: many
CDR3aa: CASSPREGLLNTEAFF
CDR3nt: TGTGCCAGCAGCCCAAGGGAGGGGCTCTTGAACACTGAAGCTTTCTTT

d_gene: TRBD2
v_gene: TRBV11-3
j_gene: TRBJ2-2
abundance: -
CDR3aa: CASSPRTSGPTGELFF
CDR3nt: TGTGCCAGCAGCCCCAGGACTAGCGGGCCCACCGGGGAGCTGTTTTTT

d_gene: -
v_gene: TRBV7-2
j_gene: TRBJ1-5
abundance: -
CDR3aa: CASSPGMGSQPQHF
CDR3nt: TGTGCCAGCAGCCCCGGGATGGGAAGTCAGCCCCAGCATTTT

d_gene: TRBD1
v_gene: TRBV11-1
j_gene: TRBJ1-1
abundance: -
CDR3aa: CASSRDRVVAEAFF
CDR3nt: TGTGCCAGCAGCCGCGACAGGGTGGTCGCTGAAGCTTTCTTT

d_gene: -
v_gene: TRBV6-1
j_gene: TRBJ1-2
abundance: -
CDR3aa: CASRRDARGADNYGYTF
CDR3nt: TGTGCCAGCAGGCGAGACGCCCGGGGGGCAGATAACTATGGCTACACCTTC

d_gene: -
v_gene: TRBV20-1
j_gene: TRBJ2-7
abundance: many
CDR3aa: CSAKIASEQYF
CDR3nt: TGCAGTGCGAAGATAGCGAGCGAGCAGTACTTC

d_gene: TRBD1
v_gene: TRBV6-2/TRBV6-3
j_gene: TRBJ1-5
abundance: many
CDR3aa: CASRVAGGGIGTQHF
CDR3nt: TGTGCCAGCAGAGTTGCAGGGGGCGGCATAGGGACCCAGCATTTT

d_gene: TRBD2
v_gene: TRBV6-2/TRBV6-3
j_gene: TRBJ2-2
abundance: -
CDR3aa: CASRSGWGGTGELFF
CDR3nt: TGTGCCAGCAGGTCGGGTTGGGGGGGCACCGGGGAGCTGTTTTTT

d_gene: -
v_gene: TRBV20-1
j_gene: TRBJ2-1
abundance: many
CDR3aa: CSATPDDNNEQFF
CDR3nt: TGCAGTGCTACTCCCGATGACAACAATGAGCAGTTCTTC

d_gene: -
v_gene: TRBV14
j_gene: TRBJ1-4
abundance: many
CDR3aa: CASSLNRAEQSEKLFF
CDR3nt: TGTGCCAGCAGCCTCAACCGGGCGGAACAGAGTGAAAAACTGTTTTTT

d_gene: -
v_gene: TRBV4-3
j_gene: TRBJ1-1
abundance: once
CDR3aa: CASSQDPGVSNTEAFF
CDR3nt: TGCGCCAGCAGCCAAGATCCGGGGGTTTCGAACACTGAAGCTTTCTTT

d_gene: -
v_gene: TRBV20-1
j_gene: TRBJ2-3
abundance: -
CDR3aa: CSARGRDTDTQYF
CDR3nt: TGCAGTGCTAGGGGGCGGGACACAGATACGCAGTATTTT

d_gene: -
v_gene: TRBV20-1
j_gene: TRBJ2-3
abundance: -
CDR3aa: CSAVPTERRTTDTQYF
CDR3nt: TGCAGTGCTGTCCCGACAGAGCGGAGGACCACAGATACGCAGTATTTT

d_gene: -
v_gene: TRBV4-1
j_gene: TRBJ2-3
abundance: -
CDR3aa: CASSSESTDTQYF
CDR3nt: TGCGCCAGCAGCTCCGAGAGCACAGATACGCAGTATTTT

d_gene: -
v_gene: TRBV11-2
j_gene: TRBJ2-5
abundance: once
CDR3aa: CASSAQSGVYETQYF
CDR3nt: TGTGCCAGCAGCGCACAGTCGGGAGTTTATGAGACCCAGTACTTC

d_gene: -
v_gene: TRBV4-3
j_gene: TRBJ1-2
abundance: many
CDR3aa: CASSRSAVGYGYTF
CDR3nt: TGCGCCAGCAGCCGCAGCGCTGTTGGCTATGGCTACACCTTC

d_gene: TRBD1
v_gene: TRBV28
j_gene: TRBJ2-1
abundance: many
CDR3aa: CASRASGTGGFNEQFF
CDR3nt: TGTGCCAGCAGAGCCTCCGGGACAGGGGGTTTTAATGAGCAGTTCTTC

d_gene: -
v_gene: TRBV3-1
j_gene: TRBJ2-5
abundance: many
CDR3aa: CASSQGGGGLETQYF
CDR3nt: TGTGCCAGCAGCCAAGGGGGGGGGGGGCTTGAGACCCAGTACTTC

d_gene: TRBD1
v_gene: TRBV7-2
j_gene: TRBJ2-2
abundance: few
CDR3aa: CASSPRTGVDTGELFF
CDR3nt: TGTGCCAGCAGCCCCCGGACAGGGGTGGACACCGGGGAGCTGTTTTTT

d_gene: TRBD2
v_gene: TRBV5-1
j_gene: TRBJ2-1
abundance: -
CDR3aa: CASSPYLSGGATNEQFF
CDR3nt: TGCGCCAGCAGCCCTTATCTGAGCGGGGGGGCGACCAATGAGCAGTTCTTC

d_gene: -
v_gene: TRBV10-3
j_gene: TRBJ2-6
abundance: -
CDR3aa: CAISASGNSGANVLTF
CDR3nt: TGTGCCATCAGTGCATCTGGGAACTCTGGGGCCAACGTCCTGACTTTC

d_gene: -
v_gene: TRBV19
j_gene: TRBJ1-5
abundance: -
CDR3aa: CASNPAGNQPQHF
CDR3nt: TGTGCCAGTAACCCAGCGGGCAATCAGCCCCAGCATTTT

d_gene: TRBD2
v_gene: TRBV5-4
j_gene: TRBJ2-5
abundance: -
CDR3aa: CASSSGGGRQETQYF
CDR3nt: TGTGCCAGCAGCTCGGGGGGGGGGCGGCAAGAGACCCAGTACTTC

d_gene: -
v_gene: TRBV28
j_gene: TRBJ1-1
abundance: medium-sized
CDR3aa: CASSAASLNTEAFF
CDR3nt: TGTGCCAGCTCCGCCGCCAGCCTGAACACTGAAGCTTTCTTT

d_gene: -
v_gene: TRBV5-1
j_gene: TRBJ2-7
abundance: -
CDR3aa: CASSLTTGAAYEQYF
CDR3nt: TGCGCCAGCAGCTTGACGACGGGGGCCGCCTACGAGCAGTACTTC

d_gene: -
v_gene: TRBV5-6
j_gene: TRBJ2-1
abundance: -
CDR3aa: CASSKPDFFRVSEQFF
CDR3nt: TGTGCCAGCAGCAAGCCCGACTTTTTCCGGGTCAGCGAGCAGTTCTTC